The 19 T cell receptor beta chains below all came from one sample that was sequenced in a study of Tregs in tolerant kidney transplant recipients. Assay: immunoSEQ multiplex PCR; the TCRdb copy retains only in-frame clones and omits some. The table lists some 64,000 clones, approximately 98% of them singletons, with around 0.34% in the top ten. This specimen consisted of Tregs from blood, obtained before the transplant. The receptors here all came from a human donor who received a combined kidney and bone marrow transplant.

This CDR3 reads CASSRESGNQPQHF. CDR3 DNA: TGTGCCAGCTCACGGGAGTCGGGGAATCAGCCCCAGCATTTT. The chain is built from TRBV18 and TRBJ1-5, with D hard to call. V was clipped by 4 bases and J by 4 bases, with 11 bases between them. Germline CDR1 is KGHSH and CDR2 is LQKENI. The CDR3 extends over 14 amino acids.

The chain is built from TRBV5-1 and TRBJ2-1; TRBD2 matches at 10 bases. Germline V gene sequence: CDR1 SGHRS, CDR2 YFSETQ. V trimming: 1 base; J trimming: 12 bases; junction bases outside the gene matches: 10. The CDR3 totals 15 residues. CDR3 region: CASSLWYTSGEGQFF. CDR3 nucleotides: TGCGCCAGCAGCTTGTGGTATACTAGCGGGGAGGGGCAGTTCTTC.

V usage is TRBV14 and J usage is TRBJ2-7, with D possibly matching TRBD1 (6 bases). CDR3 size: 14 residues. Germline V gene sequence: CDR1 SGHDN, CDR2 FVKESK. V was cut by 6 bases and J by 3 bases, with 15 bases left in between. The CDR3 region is CASSLRGSFYEQYF. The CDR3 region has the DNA TGTGCCAGCAGTCTCAGGGGCTCCTTCTACGAGCAGTACTTC.

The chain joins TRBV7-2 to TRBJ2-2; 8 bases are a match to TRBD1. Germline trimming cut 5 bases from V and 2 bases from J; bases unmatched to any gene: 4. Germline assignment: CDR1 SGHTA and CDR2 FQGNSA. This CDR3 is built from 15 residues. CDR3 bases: TGTGCCAGCAGCCGGGACAGGCTAAACACCGGGGAGCTGTTTTTT. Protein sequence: CASSRDRLNTGELFF.

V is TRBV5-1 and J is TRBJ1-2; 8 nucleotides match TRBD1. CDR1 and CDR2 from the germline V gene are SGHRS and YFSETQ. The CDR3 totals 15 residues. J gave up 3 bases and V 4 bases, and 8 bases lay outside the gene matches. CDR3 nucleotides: TGCGCCAGCAGCCAGGACAGGGTGGCCGACTATGGCTACACCTTC. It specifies CASSQDRVADYGYTF.

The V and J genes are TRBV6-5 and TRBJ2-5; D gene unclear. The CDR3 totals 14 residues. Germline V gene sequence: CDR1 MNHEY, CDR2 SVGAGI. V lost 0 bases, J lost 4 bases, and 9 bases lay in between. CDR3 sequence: CASSYSFGGETQYF. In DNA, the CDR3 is TGTGCCAGCAGTTACTCGTTTGGCGGAGAGACCCAGTACTTC.

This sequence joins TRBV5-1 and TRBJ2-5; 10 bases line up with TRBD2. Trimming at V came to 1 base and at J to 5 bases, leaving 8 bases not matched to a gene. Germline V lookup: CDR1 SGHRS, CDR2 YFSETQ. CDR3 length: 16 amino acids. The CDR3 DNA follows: TGCGCCAGCAGCTTGCGGCTAGCGGGAGTGGAGGAGACCCAGTACTTC. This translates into CASSLRLAGVEETQYF. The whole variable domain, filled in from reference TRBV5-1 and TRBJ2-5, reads KAGVTQTPRYLIKTRGQQVTLSCSPISGHRSVSWYQQTPGQGLQFLFEYFSETQRNKGNFPGRFSGRQFSNSRSEMNVSTLELGDSALYLCASSLRLAGVEETQYFGPGTRLLVL.

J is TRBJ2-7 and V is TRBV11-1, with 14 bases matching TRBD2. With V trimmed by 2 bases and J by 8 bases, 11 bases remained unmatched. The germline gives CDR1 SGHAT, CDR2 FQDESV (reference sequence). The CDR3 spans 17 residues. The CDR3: CASSLRTSGRNKVKQYF. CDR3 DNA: TGTGCCAGCAGCTTACGGACTAGCGGGAGGAATAAGGTAAAGCAGTACTTC.

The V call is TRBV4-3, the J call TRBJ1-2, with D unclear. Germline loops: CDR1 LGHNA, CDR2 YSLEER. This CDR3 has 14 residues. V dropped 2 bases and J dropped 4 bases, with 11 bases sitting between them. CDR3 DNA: TGCGCCAGCAGCCAACGGACTTTCACCTATGGCTACACCTTC. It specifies CASSQRTFTYGYTF.

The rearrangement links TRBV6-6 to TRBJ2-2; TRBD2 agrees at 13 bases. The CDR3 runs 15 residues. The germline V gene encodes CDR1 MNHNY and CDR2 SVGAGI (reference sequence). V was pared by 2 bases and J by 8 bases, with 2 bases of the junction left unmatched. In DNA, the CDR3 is TGTGCCAGCAGTTACCAGACTAGCGGGAGGGGGGAGCTGTTTTTT. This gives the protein CASSYQTSGRGELFF.

CDR3 loop: CASSGSGLSYNEQFF. The CDR3 DNA sequence: TGCGCCAGCAGCGGCTCGGGACTCTCCTACAATGAGCAGTTCTTC. V gene TRBV5-1 combines with J gene TRBJ2-1; possible D gene TRBD2, 6 bases. Germline-derived CDR1 and CDR2 are SGHRS and YFSETQ. There are 15 residues in the CDR3. Trimming removed 4 bases at V and 0 bases at J, with 11 bases between.

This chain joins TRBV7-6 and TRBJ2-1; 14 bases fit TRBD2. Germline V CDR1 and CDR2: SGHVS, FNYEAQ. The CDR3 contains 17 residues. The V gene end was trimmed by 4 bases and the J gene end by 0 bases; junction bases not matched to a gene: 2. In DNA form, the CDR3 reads TGTGCCAGCAGCTCCGGACTAGCGGGAGGCTCCTACAATGAGCAGTTCTTC. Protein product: CASSSGLAGGSYNEQFF.

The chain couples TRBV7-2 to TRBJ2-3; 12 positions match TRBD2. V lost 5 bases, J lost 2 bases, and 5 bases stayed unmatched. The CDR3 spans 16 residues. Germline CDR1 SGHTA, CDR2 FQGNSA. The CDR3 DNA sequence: TGTGCCAGCAGCGGTACTAGCGGGGGGTCCACAGATACGCAGTATTTT. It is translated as CASSGTSGGSTDTQYF.

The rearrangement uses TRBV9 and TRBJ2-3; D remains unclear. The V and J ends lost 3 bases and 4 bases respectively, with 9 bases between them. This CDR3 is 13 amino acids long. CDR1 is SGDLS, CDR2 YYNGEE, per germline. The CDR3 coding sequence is TGTGCCAGCAGCGCAATCCTAGCAGATACGCAGTATTTT. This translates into CASSAILADTQYF.

The CDR3 spells CASSPHGGPQHF. The CDR3 bases are TGTGCCAGCAGTCCACACGGAGGGCCCCAGCATTTT. The rearrangement uses TRBV7-8 and TRBJ1-5; D is ambiguous. CDR3 length: 12 residues. V was shortened by 6 bases and J by 9 bases, with 12 bases between the two germline ends. The germline V gene encodes CDR1 SGHVS and CDR2 FQNEAQ.

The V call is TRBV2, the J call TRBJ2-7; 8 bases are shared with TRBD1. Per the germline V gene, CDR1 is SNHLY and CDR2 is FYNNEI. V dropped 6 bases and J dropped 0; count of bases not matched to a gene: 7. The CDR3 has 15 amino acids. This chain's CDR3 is CASSKTGTGSYEQYF. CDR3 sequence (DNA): TGTGCCAGCAGCAAGACCGGGACAGGCTCCTACGAGCAGTACTTC. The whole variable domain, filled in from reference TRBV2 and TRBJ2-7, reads EPEVTQTPSHQVTQMGQEVILRCVPISNHLYFYWYRQILGQKVEFLVSFYNNEISEKSEIFDDQFSVERPDGSNFTLKIRSTKLEDSAMYFCASSKTGTGSYEQYFGPGTRLTVT.

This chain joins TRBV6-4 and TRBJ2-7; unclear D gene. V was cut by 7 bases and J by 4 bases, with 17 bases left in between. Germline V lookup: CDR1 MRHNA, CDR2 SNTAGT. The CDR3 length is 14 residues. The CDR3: CASTPSISSYEQYF. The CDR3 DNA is TGTGCCAGCACTCCCTCTATAAGCTCTTACGAGCAGTACTTC.

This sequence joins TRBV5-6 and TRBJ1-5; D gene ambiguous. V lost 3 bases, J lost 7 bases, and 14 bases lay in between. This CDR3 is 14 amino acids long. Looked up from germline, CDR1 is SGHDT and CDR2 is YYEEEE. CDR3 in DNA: TGTGCCAGCAGCTCCCGGGGAGGCGGCCAGCCCCAGCATTTT. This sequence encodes CASSSRGGGQPQHF.

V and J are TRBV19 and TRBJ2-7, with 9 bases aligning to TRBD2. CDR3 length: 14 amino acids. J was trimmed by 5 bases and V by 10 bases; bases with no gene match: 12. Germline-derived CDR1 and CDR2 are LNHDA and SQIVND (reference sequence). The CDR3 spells CAISAGGGTNEQYF. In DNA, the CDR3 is TGTGCCATATCCGCGGGGGGGGGCACGAACGAGCAGTACTTC.